This TCR beta chain is from a study of a mutant IDH1 vaccine in newly diagnosed glioma (dated by TCRdb to the early 2020s). Looking at the study overall: Vaccination started 4-6 weeks after radiotherapy alone, or was given together with temozolomide cycles in the groups whose treatment included chemotherapy. For exploratory analyses, about 25 treated patients had longitudinal TCRB deep sequencing done wherever samples were available. Visit V12 was the week-35 safety follow-up and visit V13 was the week-47 end of study. Peripheral blood was collected at six visits: V03 (baseline), V05, V07, V10, V12 and V13. Before enrollment, patients had received standard therapy of radiotherapy alone, temozolomide alone, or radiochemotherapy with temozolomide; most received the combination. The approximately 32 treated patients were roughly 62% male and roughly 40% female, with a mean age of about 43 years. Overall study results and their limits: Immune responses induced by the vaccine were seen in approximately 93% of patients across multiple MHC alleles. Selection of PBMC samples for TCRB deep sequencing was based on availability. Pseudoprogression appeared unrelated to alterations in the top peripheral T cell clonotypes detected by TCRB sequencing. The authors noted that analyses of patient blood samples could not be reproduced because of sample limitations.

Concerning this clone: Its recognized antigen is unknown. There are no base qualities to consult, and no much larger clone falls within one base.

Spanning cysteine to phenylalanine, the CDR3 consists of 15 amino acids. The DNA shown is the 45-base CDR3, in frame from base 1. V was cut back by 9 bases and J by 0 bases, leaving a gap of 15 bases between them. Reading the germline V gene gives CDR1 SNHLY and CDR2 FYNNEI. The time point label of this sample denotes: week 35, safety follow-up. Each vaccine dose was 300 ug of a 20-mer mutant IDH1 peptide in Montanide, given subcutaneously with topical imiquimod. Patients were given eight vaccinations, in weeks 1, 3, 5, 7, 11, 15, 19 and 23, which matched visits V03 through V10. Newly diagnosed WHO grade 3 or 4 IDH1-mutant astrocytomas showing loss of nuclear ATRX were present in the donors. The samples were drawn from NOA16, a multicentre, single-arm, open-label phase I trial in Germany that tested a mutant IDH1 peptide vaccine in humans for the first time. Genomic DNA for TCRB sequencing was isolated from EDTA blood with the DNeasy Blood and Tissue Kit.

Library generation was performed with the immunoSEQ multiplex PCR assay. The hsTCRB Kit was used according to the manufacturer's protocol to amplify rearranged TCR beta chain sequences. TCRB libraries were sequenced on an Illumina MiSeq. The study's processing was this. Demultiplexing, trimming and gene mapping were performed with the kit vendor's proprietary platform. The source is immuneACCESS, and TCRdb retained only in-frame sequences with V and J called. Part of the clones is not carried over; for the studies checked, unresolved V genes explain less than half of this, and the remainder is unexplained. V and J calls and clone size are given by that table; D and trimming were obtained from the DNA. Here the sample has about 46,000 clones; approximately 92% occur a single time. Roughly 2.4% of the sample rests with the top ten.

This clonotype was sampled from a man in his forties or fifties with glioma. The chain employs TRBV2 and TRBJ1-5; the D gene is perhaps TRBD1, on 5 matching bases. Sequencing was performed on PBMCs, taken from a glioma patient whose treatment included an IDH1 peptide vaccine. The sequence in DNA is TGTGCCAGTGCCGGACAACTTAATAGCAATCAGCCCCAGCATTTT. Its protein reads: CASAGQLNSNQPQHF. The CDR3 plus the reference TRBV2 and TRBJ1-5 genes for the other parts give the full variable domain: EPEVTQTPSHQVTQMGQEVILRCVPISNHLYFYWYRQILGQKVEFLVSFYNNEISEKSEIFDDQFSVERPDGSNFTLKIRSTKLEDSAMYFCASAGQLNSNQPQHFGDGTRLSIL.